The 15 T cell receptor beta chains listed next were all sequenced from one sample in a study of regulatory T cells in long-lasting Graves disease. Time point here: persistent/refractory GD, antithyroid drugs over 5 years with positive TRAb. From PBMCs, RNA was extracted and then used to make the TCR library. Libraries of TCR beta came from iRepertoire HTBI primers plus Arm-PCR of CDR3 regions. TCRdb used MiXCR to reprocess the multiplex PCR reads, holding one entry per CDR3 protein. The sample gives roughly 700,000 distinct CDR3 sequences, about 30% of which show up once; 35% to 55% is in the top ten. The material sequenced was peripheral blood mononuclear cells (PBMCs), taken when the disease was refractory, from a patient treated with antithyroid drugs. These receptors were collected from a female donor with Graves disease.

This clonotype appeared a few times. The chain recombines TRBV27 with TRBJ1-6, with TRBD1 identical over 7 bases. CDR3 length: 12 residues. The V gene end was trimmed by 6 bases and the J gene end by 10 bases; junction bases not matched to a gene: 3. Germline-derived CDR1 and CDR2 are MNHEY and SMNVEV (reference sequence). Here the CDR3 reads CASRDRDSPLHF. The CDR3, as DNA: TGTGCCAGCAGAGACAGGGACTCACCCCTCCACTTT.

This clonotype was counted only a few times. As DNA, the CDR3 is TGTGCCAGCAGCTCCATCGGGACTAGTGGGGGCGGGCAGTACTTC. This encodes CASSSIGTSGGGQYF. The chain carries TRBV6-1 and TRBJ2-7; the match to TRBD2 covers 8 bases. The CDR3 has 15 amino acids. V was pared by 6 bases and J by 9 bases, with 16 bases of the junction left unmatched. CDR1 is MNHNS and CDR2 is SASEGT in the germline V gene.

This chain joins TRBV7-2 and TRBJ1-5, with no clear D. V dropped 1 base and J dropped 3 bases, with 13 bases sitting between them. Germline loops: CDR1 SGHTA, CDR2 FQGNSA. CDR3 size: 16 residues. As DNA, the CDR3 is TGTGCCAGCAGCTTAGGGGCCAGTCCTTCCAATCAGCCCCAGCATTTT. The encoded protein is CASSLGASPSNQPQHF. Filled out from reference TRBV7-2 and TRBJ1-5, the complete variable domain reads GAGVSQSPSNKVTEKGKDVELRCDPISGHTALYWYRQSLGQGLEFLIYFQGNSAPDKSGLPSDRFSAERTGGSVSTLTIQRTQQEDSAVYLCASSLGASPSNQPQHFGDGTRLSIL.

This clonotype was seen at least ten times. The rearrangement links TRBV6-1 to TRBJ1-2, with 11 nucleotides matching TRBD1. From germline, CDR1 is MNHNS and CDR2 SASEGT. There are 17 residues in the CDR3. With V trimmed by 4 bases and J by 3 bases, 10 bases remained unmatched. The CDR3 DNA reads TGTGCCAGCAGTGGACGAATAGGGACAGGGGGGTACTATGGCTACACCTTC. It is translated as CASSGRIGTGGYYGYTF.

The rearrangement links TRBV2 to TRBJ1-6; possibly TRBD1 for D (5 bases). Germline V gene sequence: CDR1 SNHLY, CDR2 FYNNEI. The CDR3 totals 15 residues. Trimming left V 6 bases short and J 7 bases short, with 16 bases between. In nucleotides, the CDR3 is TGTGCCAGCAGCTTCCTCTCAGGGCAAAATTCACCCCTCCACTTT. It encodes CASSFLSGQNSPLHF.

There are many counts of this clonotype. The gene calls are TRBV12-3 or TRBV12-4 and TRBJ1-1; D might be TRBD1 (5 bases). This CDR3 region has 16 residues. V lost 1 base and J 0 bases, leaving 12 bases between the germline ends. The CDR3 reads CASSLVGGLMNTEAFF. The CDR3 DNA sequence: TGTGCCAGCAGTTTAGTGGGGGGACTGATGAACACTGAAGCTTTCTTT.

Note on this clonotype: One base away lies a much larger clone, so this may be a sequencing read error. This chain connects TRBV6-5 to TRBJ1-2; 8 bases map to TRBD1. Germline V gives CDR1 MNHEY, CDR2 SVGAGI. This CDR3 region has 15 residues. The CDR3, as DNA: TGTGTCAGCAGTTACGTGGCAGGGGGCTTGGTTGGCTACACCTTC. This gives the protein CVSSYVAGGLVGYTF.

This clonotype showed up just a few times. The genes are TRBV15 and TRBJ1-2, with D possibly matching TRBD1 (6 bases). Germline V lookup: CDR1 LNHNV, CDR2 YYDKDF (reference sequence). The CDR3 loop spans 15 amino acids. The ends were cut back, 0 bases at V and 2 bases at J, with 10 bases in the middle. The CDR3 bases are TGTGCCACCAGCAGAGACAGGGGACTAAACTATGGCTACACCTTC. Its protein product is CATSRDRGLNYGYTF. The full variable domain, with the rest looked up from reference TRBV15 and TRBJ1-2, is DAMVIQNPRYQVTQFGKPVTLSCSQTLNHNVMYWYQQKSSQAPKLLFHYYDKDFNNEADTPDNFQSRRPNTSFCFLDIRSPGLGDTAMYLCATSRDRGLNYGYTFGSGTRLTVV.

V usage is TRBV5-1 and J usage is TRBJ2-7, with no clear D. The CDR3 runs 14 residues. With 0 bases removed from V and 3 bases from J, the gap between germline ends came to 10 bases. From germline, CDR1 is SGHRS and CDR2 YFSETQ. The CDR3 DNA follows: TGCGCCAGCAGCTTGGGTCAGGTTGACTACGAGCAGTACTTC. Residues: CASSLGQVDYEQYF.

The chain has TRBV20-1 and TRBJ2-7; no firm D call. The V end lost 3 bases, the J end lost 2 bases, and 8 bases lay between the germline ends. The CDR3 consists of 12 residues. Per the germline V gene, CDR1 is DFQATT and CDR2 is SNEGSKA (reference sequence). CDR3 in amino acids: CSASRTPYEQYF. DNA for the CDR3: TGCAGTGCTAGCAGGACCCCCTACGAGCAGTACTTC.

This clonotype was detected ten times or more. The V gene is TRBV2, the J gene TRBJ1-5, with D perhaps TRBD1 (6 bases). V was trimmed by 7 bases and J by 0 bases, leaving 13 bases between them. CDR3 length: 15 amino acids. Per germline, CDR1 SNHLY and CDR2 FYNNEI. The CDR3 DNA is TGTGCCAGCACCCCGGGACACTATAGCAATCAGCCCCAGCATTTT. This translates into CASTPGHYSNQPQHF.

The CDR3 DNA reads TGTGCCGTTAGGGGGCTTGCGAGCAATCAGCCCCAGCATTTT. Its translation: CAVRGLASNQPQHF. J is TRBJ1-5 and V is TRBV19; the match to TRBD1 covers 7 bases. This CDR3 region has 14 residues. The germline V gene has CDR1 LNHDA and CDR2 SQIVND (reference sequence). With V trimmed by 11 bases and J by 1 base, 8 bases remained unmatched.

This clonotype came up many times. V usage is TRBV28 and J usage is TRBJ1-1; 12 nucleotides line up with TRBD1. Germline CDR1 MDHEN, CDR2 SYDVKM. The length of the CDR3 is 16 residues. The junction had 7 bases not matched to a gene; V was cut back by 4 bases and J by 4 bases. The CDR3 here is CASSSPGQGAATEAFF. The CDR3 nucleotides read TGTGCCAGCAGTTCTCCGGGACAGGGGGCAGCCACTGAAGCTTTCTTT.

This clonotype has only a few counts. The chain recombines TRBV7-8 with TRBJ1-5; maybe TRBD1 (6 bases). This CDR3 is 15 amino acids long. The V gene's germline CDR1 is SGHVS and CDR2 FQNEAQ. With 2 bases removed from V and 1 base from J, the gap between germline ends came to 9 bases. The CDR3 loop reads CASSLRQASNQPQHF. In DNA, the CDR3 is TGTGCCAGCAGCTTAAGACAGGCGAGCAATCAGCCCCAGCATTTT. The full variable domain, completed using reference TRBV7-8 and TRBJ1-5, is GAGVSQSPRYKVAKRGQDVALRCDPISGHVSLFWYQQALGQGPEFLTYFQNEAQLDKSGLPSDRFFAERPEGSVSTLKIQRTQQEDSAVYLCASSLRQASNQPQHFGDGTRLSIL.

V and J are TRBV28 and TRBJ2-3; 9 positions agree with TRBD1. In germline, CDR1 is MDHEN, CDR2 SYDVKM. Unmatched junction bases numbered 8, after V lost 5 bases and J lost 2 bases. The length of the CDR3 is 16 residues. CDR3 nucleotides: TGTGCCAGCAGTCCCTTGGGACAGGGCTTCACAGATACGCAGTATTTT. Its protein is CASSPLGQGFTDTQYF. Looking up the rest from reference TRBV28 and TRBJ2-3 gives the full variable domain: DVKVTQSSRYLVKRTGEKVFLECVQDMDHENMFWYRQDPGLGLRLIYFSYDVKMKEKGDIPEGYSVSREKKERFSLILESASTNQTSMYLCASSPLGQGFTDTQYFGPGTRLTVL.